The rows below give T cell receptor beta chains drawn from one sample of a study of beta chain features in type 1 diabetes. Only in-frame clones appear in the TCRdb table, and some are missing; sequencing was by immunoSEQ multiplex PCR. The sample carries around 250,000 clones, about 25% recorded once. The sample consisted of central memory CD4+ T cells from blood. These receptors originate from a man in his thirties or forties in good health. Each CDR3 is given with its conserved first and last residue. The D gene is left open where the match is weak. Only part of the rows carry a size: once, few, many, or a class if the clone is expanded.

DNA	CDR3	size	D	V	J
TGTGCCAGCAGTCTTCAGACCCGAGAGACCCAGTACTTC	CASSLQTRETQYF	few	NA	TRBV6-6	TRBJ2-5
TGTGCCAGTAGTATGCTACAAGACATTCAGTACTTC	CASSMLQDIQYF	NA	NA	TRBV19	TRBJ2-4
TGCGCCAGCAGCCCAACGGCGGGAGAAGATACGCAGTATTTT	CASSPTAGEDTQYF	NA	TRBD2	TRBV5-1	TRBJ2-3
TGTGCCTGGAACCGGGGCAACACTGAAGCTTTCTTT	CAWNRGNTEAFF	NA	NA	TRBV30	TRBJ1-1
TGTGCCAGCAGGACCGGGACAGGGGGCAATCAGCCCCAGCATTTT	CASRTGTGGNQPQHF	many	TRBD1	TRBV2	TRBJ1-5
TGTGCCAGCGAATCAGGCTACGAGCAGTACTTC	CASESGYEQYF	few	NA	TRBV7-9	TRBJ2-7
TGTGCCAGCAGTCTCGGGACTCCCAAGGGGACCCAGTACTTC	CASSLGTPKGTQYF	few	NA	TRBV27	TRBJ2-5
TGCGCCAGCAGCTTCTCCGGGACAGGGGCTTTCACAGATACGCAGTATTTT	CASSFSGTGAFTDTQYF	NA	TRBD1	TRBV5-1	TRBJ2-3
TGTGCCAGCAGTCTGGGACTAGCGAGCAGCAGCTACAATGAGCAGTTCTTC	CASSLGLASSSYNEQFF	NA	TRBD2	TRBV27	TRBJ2-1
TGTGCCAGTGGGACAGGGATAGCAGATACGCAGTATTTT	CASGTGIADTQYF	NA	TRBD1	TRBV7-6	TRBJ2-3
TGTGCCAGCAGCACTAGCGGGAGCTCCTACGAGCAGTACTTC	CASSTSGSSYEQYF	NA	TRBD2	TRBV7-2	TRBJ2-7
TGTGCCAGCAGTCCGGGACGGAATTCACCCCTCCACTTT	CASSPGRNSPLHF	once	NA	TRBV5-4	TRBJ1-6
TGTGCCAGCAGCCAAGACCCTATTCTACTAGCGGGGAAGGCCCCGCAGTATTTT	CASSQDPILLAGKAPQYF	NA	TRBD2	TRBV4-2	TRBJ2-3
TGTGCCAGTAGTCTTGAAGAGACCCAGTACTTC	CASSLEETQYF	NA	NA	TRBV19	TRBJ2-5
TGTGCCAGCAGCTTAGTGGTACAGGGGAACACTGAAGCTTTCTTT	CASSLVVQGNTEAFF	NA	NA	TRBV7-2	TRBJ1-1
TGTGCCAGCAGCGATTACGCTCTAGCGGGGGAGTACCAAGAGACCCAGTACTTC	CASSDYALAGEYQETQYF	few	TRBD2	TRBV5-5	TRBJ2-5